These 12 T cell receptor beta chains share one sample of origin, sequenced in a study of cytomegalovirus exposure and HLA in healthy donors. Primers for the PCR totalled 60 Vbeta and 13 Jbeta. Profiling relied on immunoSEQ multiplex PCR, and the TCRdb table lists in-frame clones only, not all of them. The sample features about 200,000 clones, with 0.74% in its top ten. The specimen sequenced was PBMCs. Receptor source: a boy between 10 and 17 years old in good health and CMV-seronegative.

The V gene is TRBV15, the J gene TRBJ2-7; D uncertain. Deletions cut 1 base from V and 0 bases from J, with 13 bases between. CDR3 size: 16 residues. In germline, CDR1 is LNHNV, CDR2 YYDKDF (reference sequence). As DNA, the CDR3 is TGTGCCACCAGCAGAGTACTCTATAGTAGCTCCTACGAGCAGTACTTC. Its protein product is CATSRVLYSSSYEQYF.

V is TRBV19 and J is TRBJ2-3; TRBD1 matches at 10 bases. This CDR3 is 15 amino acids long. The V segment lost 7 bases and the J segment 4 bases; nucleotides outside the gene matches: 8. CDR1 is LNHDA, CDR2 SQIVND, per germline (reference sequence). This CDR3 is CASTQRDRGPDTQYF. The CDR3, as DNA: TGTGCCAGTACCCAGCGGGACAGGGGACCAGATACGCAGTATTTT.

This sequence joins TRBV10-3 and TRBJ1-1, with no clear D. The CDR3 loop spans 14 amino acids. The ends were cut back, 3 bases at V and 4 bases at J, with 12 bases in the middle. Germline lookup yields CDR1 ENHRY and CDR2 SYGVKD. The CDR3: CAISESPGFTEAFF. Written as DNA, the CDR3 is TGTGCCATCAGTGAAAGTCCGGGGTTCACTGAAGCTTTCTTT.

DNA of the CDR3: TGCACCAGCAGCTCCGACCCCCGGACAGCGAACACCGGGGAGCTGTTTTTT. Protein: CTSSSDPRTANTGELFF. This chain joins TRBV1 and TRBJ2-2; TRBD1 is the table's D call and was not checked against the DNA. TRBV1 is designated a pseudogene. The CDR3 has 17 amino acids.

The chain uses TRBV6-6 and TRBJ2-1; 10 bases agree with TRBD1. V dropped 7 bases and J dropped 9; count of bases not matched to a gene: 12. This CDR3 is 15 amino acids long. CDR1 is MNHNY and CDR2 is SVGAGI in the germline V gene (reference sequence). The DNA of the CDR3 is TGTGCCAGCACTAGACCGGGACAGGGGATTGGTGAGCAGTTCTTC. Translating gives CASTRPGQGIGEQFF.

The J gene is TRBJ2-1, the V gene TRBV5-1; TRBD2 matches 8 bases. CDR1 and CDR2 (germline): SGHRS, YFSETQ. V shed 4 bases, J shed 7 bases, and the junction held 13 bases outside the gene matches. The CDR3 is made up of 16 amino acids. The CDR3: CASSHQLGLEQNEQFF. CDR3 sequence (DNA): TGCGCCAGCAGCCACCAGTTGGGACTAGAACAGAATGAGCAGTTCTTC. The entire variable domain, with the rest obtained from reference TRBV5-1 and TRBJ2-1, is as follows: KAGVTQTPRYLIKTRGQQVTLSCSPISGHRSVSWYQQTPGQGLQFLFEYFSETQRNKGNFPGRFSGRQFSNSRSEMNVSTLELGDSALYLCASSHQLGLEQNEQFFGPGTRLTVL.

The chain uses TRBV29-1 and TRBJ2-4, with D maybe TRBD2 (5 bases). V dropped 6 bases and J dropped 6 bases, with 15 bases sitting between them. The CDR3 contains 13 residues. Germline V gene lookup returns CDR1 SQVTM and CDR2 ANQGSEA. In DNA form, the CDR3 reads TGCAGCGTCCGGGGTGTGGGTGGAAACATTCAGTACTTC. This gives the protein CSVRGVGGNIQYF.

J is TRBJ1-1 and V is TRBV9, with D possibly matching TRBD1 (5 bases). CDR1 is SGDLS and CDR2 is YYNGEE in the germline V gene. The CDR3 totals 13 residues. Deletions cut 4 bases from V and 6 bases from J, with 13 bases between. The CDR3 DNA is TGTGCCAGCAGCTCACAACGGGGGGCTGAAGCTTTCTTT. It encodes CASSSQRGAEAFF.

The V and J genes are TRBV4-1 and TRBJ2-7; 7 bases match TRBD1. V lost 3 bases, J lost 1 base, and 3 bases stayed unmatched. The CDR3 length is 14 residues. Germline values: CDR1 MGHRA, CDR2 YSYEKL. The CDR3 DNA follows: TGCGCCAGCAGCCAGACAGGGAAATCCTACGAGCAGTACTTC. Encoded protein: CASSQTGKSYEQYF.

The rearrangement uses TRBV6-5 and TRBJ2-1; TRBD2 matches at 7 bases. The CDR3 consists of 15 residues. Germline CDR1 is MNHEY and CDR2 is SVGAGI. Germline trimming cut 5 bases from V and 2 bases from J; bases unmatched to any gene: 6. CDR3 residues: CASSTTGTTYNEQFF. The CDR3 bases are TGTGCCAGCAGTACCACCGGGACTACCTACAATGAGCAGTTCTTC.

Concerning this clone: At one end, the junction sequence differs from germline, possibly due to a read error. This chain connects TRBV6-1 to TRBJ2-5; D unresolved. From germline, CDR1 is MNHNS and CDR2 SASEGT. The CDR3 covers 15 residues. For the CDR3, the DNA is TGTGCCAGCTGTGACCGCCCAACTTATTGGGAGACCCAGTACTTC. Translation gives CASCDRPTYWETQYF.

The chain links TRBV9 to TRBJ2-3; TRBD2 is a possible D gene (5 bases). The V gene lost 1 base and the J gene lost 6 bases, with 9 bases spanning the gap. The germline CDR1 and CDR2 sequences are SGDLS and YYNGEE. There are 13 residues in the CDR3. The CDR3 loop is CASSVSPGDTQYF. In DNA, the CDR3 is TGTGCCAGCAGCGTATCCCCGGGGGATACGCAGTATTTT.